A selection of T cell receptor beta chains follows, all from one sample in a study of read filtering for tumor transcriptome and immune sequencing. A single record per CDR3 protein comes from TCRdb applying MiXCR to the reads. In the table there are tens of thousands of distinct CDR3 sequences, less than 20% of which are singletons. The sample consisted of a population of CD138-negative cells sorted from bone marrow. The source of these receptors is a donor at least 40 years old with multiple myeloma. CDR3s include the opening cysteine and the closing phenylalanine or tryptophan. The order of the fields is J gene, D gene, clone size, V gene, CDR3 protein, CDR3 DNA. The D gene is left open where the match is weak. A row's size may be missing; if present it is once, few, many or a size class.

TRBJ2-1,TRBD2,many,TRBV5-1,CASSRELAAYNEQFF,TGCGCCAGCAGTCGGGAGCTAGCGGCCTACAATGAGCAGTTCTTC
TRBJ2-3,.,many,TRBV18,CASSPPVLGTDTQYF,TGTGCCAGCTCACCACCGGTTTTGGGCACAGATACGCAGTATTTT
TRBJ2-6,.,many,TRBV6-5,CASSLALSGANVLTF,TGTGCCAGCAGTTTGGCACTCTCTGGGGCCAACGTCCTGACTTTC
TRBJ2-1,TRBD2,.,TRBV5-1,CASSLIGGEYNEQSF,TGCGCCAGCAGCTTGATCGGGGGGGAATACAATGAGCAGTCCTTC
TRBJ2-3,.,few,TRBV30,CAWSGTPNTDTQYF,TGTGCCTGGAGCGGGACACCGAACACAGATACGCAGTATTTT
TRBJ2-7,TRBD2,many,TRBV4-2,CASSLTSGSGYEQYF,TGTGCCAGCAGCCTCACTAGCGGGAGTGGTTACGAGCAGTACTTC
TRBJ2-5,.,.,TRBV5-8,CASSTDPGPGGTQYF,TGTGCCAGCAGCACAGACCCCGGGCCCGGAGGGACCCAGTACTTC
TRBJ1-1,TRBD1,few,TRBV20-1,CSATQGARNTEAFF,TGCAGTGCTACGCAGGGGGCGAGAAACACTGAAGCTTTCTTT
TRBJ2-5,TRBD1,.,TRBV5-1,CASSSTTGLETQYF,TGCGCCAGCAGCTCCACGACAGGGCTAGAGACCCAGTACTTC
TRBJ1-2,.,many,TRBV2,CASSERRPLGYTF,TGTGCCAGCAGTGAACGCAGGCCCCTTGGCTACACCTTC
TRBJ2-5,TRBD2,many,TRBV18,CASSPPASGQETQYF,TGTGCCAGCTCACCACCGGCTAGCGGCCAAGAGACCCAGTACTTC
TRBJ2-3,.,many,TRBV11-2,CASSSGIITDTQYF,TGTGCCAGCAGCTCGGGGATAATCACAGATACGCAGTATTTT
TRBJ2-1,TRBD2,few,TRBV7-6,CASSFLTGGANEQFF,TGCGCCAGCAGCTTTCTGACGGGGGGGGCCAATGAGCAGTTCTTC
TRBJ1-2,.,few,TRBV28,CASNFYQSYLFNYGYTF,TGTGCCAGCAATTTCTATCAGTCATACCTCTTTAACTATGGCTACACCTTC
TRBJ1-2,.,.,TRBV2,CASNPQGTYGYTF,TGTGCCAGCAACCCACAGGGAACCTATGGCTACACCTTC
TRBJ2-7,.,many,TRBV11-2,CASSLDGGGTYEQYF,TGTGCCAGCAGCTTAGATGGGGGCGGAACCTACGAGCAGTACTTC
TRBJ2-5,.,many,TRBV7-9,CASSFTKLQETQYF,TGTGCCAGCAGCTTCACCAAGCTGCAAGAGACCCAGTACTTC
TRBJ2-2,.,.,TRBV6-6,CASSYQREGTGELFF,TGTGCCAGCAGTTACCAGCGCGAGGGCACCGGGGAGCTGTTTTTT
TRBJ2-2,.,.,TRBV14,CASSRRLASNTREQFF,TGTGCCAGCAGCCGCAGGCTAGCGTCTAACACCAGGGAGCAGTTTTTT
TRBJ2-5,TRBD2,many,TRBV29-1,CSAPGLAGGETQYF,TGCAGCGCTCCGGGACTAGCGGGCGGTGAGACCCAGTACTTC
TRBJ2-1,.,.,TRBV7-2,CAGSSPPGRASSYDEQFF,TGTGCCGGCAGCTCCCCGCCGGGGCGGGCGAGCTCCTACGATGAGCAGTTCTTC
TRBJ2-3,.,many,TRBV5-1,CASSLQGSTDTQYF,TGCGCCAGCAGCTTGCAGGGGAGCACAGATACGCAGTATTTT
TRBJ1-1,TRBD1,many,TRBV20-1,CSATRTGVNTEAFF,TGCAGTGCTACTAGGACAGGGGTTAACACTGAAGCTTTCTTT
TRBJ1-5,TRBD1,.,TRBV19,CASATGSGNQPQHF,TGTGCCAGCGCGACAGGGTCGGGCAATCAGCCCCAGCATTTT
TRBJ2-3,.,many,TRBV20-1,CSAREKWLLADTQYF,TGCAGTGCTAGAGAAAAATGGCTTTTGGCTGATACGCAGTATTTT
TRBJ2-2,.,many,TRBV30,CAWSVLGPGELFF,TGTGCCTGGAGTGTTCTGGGCCCCGGGGAGCTGTTTTTT
TRBJ2-7,.,many,TRBV6-2/TRBV6-3,CASSYPDEQYF,TGTGCCAGCAGTTACCCGGACGAGCAGTACTTC
TRBJ2-7,TRBD2,few,TRBV2,CASSQSGRSSYEQYF,TGTGCCAGCAGTCAGAGCGGGAGGAGCTCCTACGAGCAGTACTTC
TRBJ2-7,.,many,TRBV7-8,CASSLGGAVSYEQYF,TGTGCCAGCAGCTTAGGGGGGGCTGTTTCCTACGAGCAGTACTTC
TRBJ1-1,TRBD1,many,TRBV6-1,CASSAWGQDAEAFF,TGTGCCAGCAGTGCTTGGGGACAGGACGCTGAAGCTTTCTTT
TRBJ1-5,.,many,TRBV20-1,CSARGVGQPQHF,TGCAGTGCTAGAGGGGTTGGTCAGCCCCAGCATTTT
TRBJ2-5,.,many,TRBV23-1,CASSQPPGGQETQYF,TGCGCCAGCAGTCAACCCCCAGGGGGGCAAGAGACCCAGTACTTC
TRBJ2-1,.,many,TRBV2,CASIGGRPEGGSSYNEQFF,TGTGCCAGCATAGGGGGCCGGCCAGAGGGAGGCTCCTCCTACAATGAGCAGTTCTTC
TRBJ2-3,TRBD1,many,TRBV29-1,CSVGPGQRSTDTQYF,TGCAGCGTTGGTCCGGGACAGCGGAGCACAGATACGCAGTATTTT
TRBJ2-1,TRBD2,many,TRBV30,CAWTWTSDREQFF,TGTGCCTGGACTTGGACTAGCGATCGTGAGCAGTTCTTC
TRBJ2-1,.,many,TRBV7-9,CASSPRRTALEYNEQFF,TGTGCCAGCAGCCCAAGACGGACAGCTCTAGAATACAATGAGCAGTTCTTC
TRBJ2-7,.,few,TRBV3-1,CASSQAPGTQSSYEQYF,TGTGCCAGCAGCCAAGCACCCGGGACTCAAAGCTCCTACGAGCAGTACTTC
TRBJ2-2,.,many,TRBV3-1,CASSQSSGTPGELFF,TGTGCCAGCAGCCAATCATCCGGGACTCCCGGGGAGCTGTTTTTT
TRBJ2-1,TRBD1,many,TRBV5-6,CASSLLTGISYNEQFF,TGTGCCAGCAGCCTGCTGACAGGGATCTCCTACAATGAGCAGTTCTTC
TRBJ2-5,TRBD1,many,TRBV12-3/TRBV12-4,CASRPGTGAVVSLGAQYF,TGTGCCAGCAGGCCCGGGACAGGGGCCGTGGTTTCTCTGGGGGCCCAGTACTTC
TRBJ2-3,TRBD2,many,TRBV11-2,CASTKRLAGGGTDTQYF,TGTGCCAGCACCAAAAGACTAGCGGGGGGTGGCACAGATACGCAGTATTTT